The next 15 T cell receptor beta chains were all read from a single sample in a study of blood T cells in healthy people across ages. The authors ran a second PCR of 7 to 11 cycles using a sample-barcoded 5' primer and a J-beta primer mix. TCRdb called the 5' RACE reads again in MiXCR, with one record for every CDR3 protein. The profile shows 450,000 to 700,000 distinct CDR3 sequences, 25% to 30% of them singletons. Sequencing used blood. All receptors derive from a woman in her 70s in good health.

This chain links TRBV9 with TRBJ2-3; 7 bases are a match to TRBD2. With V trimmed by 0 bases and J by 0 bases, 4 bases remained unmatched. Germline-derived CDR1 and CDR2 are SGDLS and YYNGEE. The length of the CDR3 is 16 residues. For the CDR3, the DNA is TGTGCCAGCAGCGTAGGGGTGGGGGGGAGCACAGATACGCAGTATTTT. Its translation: CASSVGVGGSTDTQYF.

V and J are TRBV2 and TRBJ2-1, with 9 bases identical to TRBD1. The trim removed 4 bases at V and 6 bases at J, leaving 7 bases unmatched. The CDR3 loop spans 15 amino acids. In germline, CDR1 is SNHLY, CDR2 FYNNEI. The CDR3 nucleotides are TGTGCCAGCAGTGTATTCGGACAGGGGACCAATGAGCAGTTCTTC. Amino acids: CASSVFGQGTNEQFF.

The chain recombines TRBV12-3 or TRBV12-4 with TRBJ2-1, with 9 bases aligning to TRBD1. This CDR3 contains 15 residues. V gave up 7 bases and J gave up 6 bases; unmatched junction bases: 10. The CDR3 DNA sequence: TGTGCCAGCACCCGGGGTACAGGGGGCATCAATGAGCAGTTCTTC. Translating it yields CASTRGTGGINEQFF.

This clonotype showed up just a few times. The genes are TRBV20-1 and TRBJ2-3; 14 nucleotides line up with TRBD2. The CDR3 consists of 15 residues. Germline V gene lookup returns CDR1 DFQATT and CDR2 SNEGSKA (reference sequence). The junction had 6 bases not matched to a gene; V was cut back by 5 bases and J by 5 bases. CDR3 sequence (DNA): TGCAGTGCTGGGGGACTAGCGGGGGTTTTAGATACGCAGTATTTT. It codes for CSAGGLAGVLDTQYF.

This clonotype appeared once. CDR3 bases: TGCGCCAGCAGCTTGGTTGGGAGGAACACTGAAGCTTTCTTT. Encoded protein: CASSLVGRNTEAFF. V usage is TRBV5-1 and J usage is TRBJ1-1; unclear D gene. CDR1 is SGHRS and CDR2 is YFSETQ in the germline V gene. The CDR3 runs to 14 residues. V shed 0 bases and J shed 1 base, with 7 bases lying between them.

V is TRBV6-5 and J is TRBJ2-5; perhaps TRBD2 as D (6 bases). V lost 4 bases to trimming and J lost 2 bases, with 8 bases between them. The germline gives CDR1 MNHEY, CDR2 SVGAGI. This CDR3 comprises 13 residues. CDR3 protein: CASSWTIQETQYF. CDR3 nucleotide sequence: TGTGCCAGCAGTTGGACTATTCAAGAGACCCAGTACTTC.

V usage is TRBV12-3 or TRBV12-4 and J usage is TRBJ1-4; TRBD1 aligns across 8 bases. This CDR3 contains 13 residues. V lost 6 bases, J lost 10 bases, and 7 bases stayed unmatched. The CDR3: CASRGTGEGKLFF. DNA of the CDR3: TGTGCCAGCAGAGGGACAGGCGAGGGAAAACTGTTTTTT.

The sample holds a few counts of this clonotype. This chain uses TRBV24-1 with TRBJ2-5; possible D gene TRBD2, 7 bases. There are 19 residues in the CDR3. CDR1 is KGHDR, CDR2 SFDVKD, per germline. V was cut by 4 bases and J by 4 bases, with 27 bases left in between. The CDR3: CATSDLGGGRGDERETQYF. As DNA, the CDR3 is TGTGCCACCAGTGACCTGGGGGGTGGGAGGGGGGACGAAAGAGAGACCCAGTACTTC.

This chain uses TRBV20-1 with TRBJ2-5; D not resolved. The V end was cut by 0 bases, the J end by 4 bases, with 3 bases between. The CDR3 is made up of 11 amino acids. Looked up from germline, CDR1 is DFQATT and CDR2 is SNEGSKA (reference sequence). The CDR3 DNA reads TGCAGTGCTAGAGATTTAGAGACCCAGTACTTC. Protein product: CSARDLETQYF.

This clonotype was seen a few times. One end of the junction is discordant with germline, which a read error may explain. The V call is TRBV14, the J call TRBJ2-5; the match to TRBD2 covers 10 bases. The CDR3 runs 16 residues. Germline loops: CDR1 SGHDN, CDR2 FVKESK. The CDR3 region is CASRPGLARTQETQHF. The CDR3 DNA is TGTGCCAGTCGACCGGGACTAGCGAGAACCCAAGAGACCCAGCACTTC. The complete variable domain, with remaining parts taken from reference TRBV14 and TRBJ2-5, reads EAGVTQFPSHSVIEKGQTVTLRCDPISGHDNLYWYRRVMGKEIKFLLHFVKESKQDESGMPNNRFLAERTGGTYSTLKVQPAELEDSGVYFCASRPGLARTQETQHFGPGTRLLVL.

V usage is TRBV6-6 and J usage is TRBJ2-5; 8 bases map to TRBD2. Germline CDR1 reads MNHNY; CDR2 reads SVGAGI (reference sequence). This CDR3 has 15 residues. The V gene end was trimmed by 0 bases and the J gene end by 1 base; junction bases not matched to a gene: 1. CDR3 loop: CASSYSGGAQETQYF. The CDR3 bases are TGTGCCAGCAGTTACTCCGGGGGGGCCCAAGAGACCCAGTACTTC.

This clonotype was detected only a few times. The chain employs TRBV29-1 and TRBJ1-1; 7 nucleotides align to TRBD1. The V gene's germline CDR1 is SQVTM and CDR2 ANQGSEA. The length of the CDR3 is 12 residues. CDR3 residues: CKGGEGNTEAFF. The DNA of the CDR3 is TGCAAAGGGGGCGAGGGGAACACTGAAGCTTTCTTT.

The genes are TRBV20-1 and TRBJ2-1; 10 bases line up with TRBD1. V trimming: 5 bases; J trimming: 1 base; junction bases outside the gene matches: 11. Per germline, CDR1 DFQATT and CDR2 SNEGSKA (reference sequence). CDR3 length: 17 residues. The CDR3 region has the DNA TGCAGTGCTGAAGGGACAGGGGTGTCTTCGTCCTACAATGAGCAGTTCTTC. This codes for CSAEGTGVSSSYNEQFF.

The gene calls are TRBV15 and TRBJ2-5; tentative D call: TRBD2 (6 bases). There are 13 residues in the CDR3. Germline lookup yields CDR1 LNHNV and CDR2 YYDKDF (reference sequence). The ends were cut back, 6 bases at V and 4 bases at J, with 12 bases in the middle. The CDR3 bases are TGTGCCACCAGGTCGCGGGGCCGAGAGACCCAGTACTTC. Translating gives CATRSRGRETQYF.

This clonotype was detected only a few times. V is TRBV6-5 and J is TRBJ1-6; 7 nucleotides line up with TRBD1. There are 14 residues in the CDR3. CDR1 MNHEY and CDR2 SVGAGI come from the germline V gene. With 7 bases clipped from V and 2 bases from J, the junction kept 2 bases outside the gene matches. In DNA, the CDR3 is TGTGCCAGCAAAGGGGGCACCTATAATTCACCCCTCCACTTT. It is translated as CASKGGTYNSPLHF.